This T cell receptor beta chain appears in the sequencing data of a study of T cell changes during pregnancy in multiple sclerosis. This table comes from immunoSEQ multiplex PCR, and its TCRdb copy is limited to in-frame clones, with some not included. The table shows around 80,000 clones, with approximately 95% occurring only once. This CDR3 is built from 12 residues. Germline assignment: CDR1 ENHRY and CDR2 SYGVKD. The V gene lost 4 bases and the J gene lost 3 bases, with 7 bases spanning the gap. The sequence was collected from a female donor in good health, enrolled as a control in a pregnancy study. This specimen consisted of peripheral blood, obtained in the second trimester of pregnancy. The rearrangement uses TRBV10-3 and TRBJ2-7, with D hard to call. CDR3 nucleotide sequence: TGTGCCATCAGTGGGTCCAGCTACGAGCAGTACTTC. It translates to CAISGSSYEQYF.